The T cell receptor beta chain described here comes from a study of blood T cell repertoires in COVID-19. Overall study: Sample material is recorded as cDNA or gDNA derived from T cells, B-cell-depleted T cells, or PBMCs.

The CDR3 is 16 amino acids. Germline trimming cut 0 bases from V and 6 bases from J; bases unmatched to any gene: 8. Germline V CDR1 and CDR2: SGHKS, YYEKEE (reference sequence). Only in-frame clones appear in the TCRdb table, and some are missing; sequencing was by immunoSEQ multiplex PCR. Here the sample spans 300,000 to 350,000 clones, roughly 84% being singletons. Participants' own reports of clinical history determined their cohort assignment. The chain recombines TRBV5-5 with TRBJ1-5; TRBD1 agrees at 8 bases. The sequenced sample was PBMCs or T cells enriched from blood (not recorded which). This clonotype originated in a woman in her twenties or thirties who had recovered from COVID-19. CDR3 DNA: TGTGCCAGCAGCTTGGCCGACAGGGGCGGGAGTCAGCCCCAGCATTTT. The encoded protein is CASSLADRGGSQPQHF. Together with reference TRBV5-5 and TRBJ1-5, the CDR3 gives the full variable domain: DAGVTQSPTHLIKTRGQQVTLRCSPISGHKSVSWYQQVLGQGPQFIFQYYEKEERGRGNFPDRFSARQFPNYSSELNVNALLLGDSALYLCASSLADRGGSQPQHFGDGTRLSIL.